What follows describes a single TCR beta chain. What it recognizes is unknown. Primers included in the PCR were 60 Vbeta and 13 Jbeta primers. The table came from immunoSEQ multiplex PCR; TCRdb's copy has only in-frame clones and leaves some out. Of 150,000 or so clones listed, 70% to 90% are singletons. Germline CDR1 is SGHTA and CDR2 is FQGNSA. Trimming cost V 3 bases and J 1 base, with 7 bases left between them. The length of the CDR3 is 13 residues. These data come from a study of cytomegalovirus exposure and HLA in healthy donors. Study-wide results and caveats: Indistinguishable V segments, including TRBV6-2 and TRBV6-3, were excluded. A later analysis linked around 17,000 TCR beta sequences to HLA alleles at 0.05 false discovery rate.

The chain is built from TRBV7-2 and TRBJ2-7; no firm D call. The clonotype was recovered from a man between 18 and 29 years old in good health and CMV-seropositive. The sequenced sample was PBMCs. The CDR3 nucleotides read TGTGCCAGCAGCTTCTTCAGGTCCTACGAGCAGTACTTC. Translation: CASSFFRSYEQYF.